This T cell receptor beta chain was recovered during a study of blood T cells in healthy people across ages. This CDR3 has 15 residues. Germline V gives CDR1 MNHNY, CDR2 SVGAGI (reference sequence). Between the trimmed V and J ends, which lost 4 bases and 14 bases, there was a span of 25 bases. The use of a sample-barcoded 5' primer and a J-beta primer mix characterized a second PCR of roughly 6 to 11 cycles. One entry per CDR3 protein, called by TCRdb with MiXCR from the 5' RACE reads. The data hold around 800,000 distinct CDR3 sequences, with 53% observed a single time. The chain is built from TRBV6-6 and TRBJ2-3; a weak D match, TRBD1 (7 bases). The receptor was isolated from a man of 80 years or more in good health. The sample comprised blood. The CDR3 sequence: CASSLGGQMGDRGYF. In nucleotides, the CDR3 is TGTGCCAGCAGTTTGGGGGGACAGATGGGGGATAGGGGGTATTTT.